Below, 10 T cell receptor beta chains from the same sample are listed, as sequenced in a study of T cell responses to AZD1222 COVID-19 vaccine. The protocol was immunoSEQ multiplex PCR, while the TCRdb copy is restricted to in-frame clones and leaves out a portion. The sample has some 130,000 clones, 80% to 90% seen once; the top ten hold approximately 18%. Sequences were derived from peripheral blood, sampled on day 0 of MenACWY control vaccination. These receptor sequences come from an adult in good health.

V usage is TRBV3-1 (or the pseudogene TRBV3-2) and J usage is TRBJ2-1; 10 bases line up with TRBD1. The germline V gene has CDR1 LGHDT and CDR2 YNNKEL (reference sequence). This CDR3 contains 16 residues. V shed 5 bases, J shed 4 bases, and the junction held 8 bases outside the gene matches. CDR3 region: CASSGRDRGNYNEQFF. DNA of the CDR3: TGTGCCAGCAGCGGCCGGGACAGGGGTAATTACAATGAGCAGTTCTTC.

The V gene is TRBV9, the J gene TRBJ2-2; TRBD2 matches at 12 bases. The CDR3 has 16 residues. The germline CDR1 and CDR2 sequences are SGDLS and YYNGEE. V was pared by 4 bases and J by 6 bases, with 7 bases of the junction left unmatched. The CDR3 protein is CASSFRTSGTPGELFF. For the CDR3, the DNA is TGTGCCAGCAGCTTTAGGACTAGCGGGACCCCCGGGGAGCTGTTTTTT.

The chain recombines TRBV7-9 with TRBJ2-7; D gene ambiguous. The CDR3 spans 15 residues. CDR1 SEHNR and CDR2 FQNEAQ come from the germline V gene (reference sequence). V lost 0 bases to trimming and J lost 4 bases, with 13 bases between them. CDR3 sequence (DNA): TGTGCCAGCAGCTTAGCCCGAGAACAACGTTACGAGCAGTACTTC. Translation gives CASSLAREQRYEQYF.

This chain connects TRBV5-1 to TRBJ1-2; D not resolved. From germline, CDR1 is SGHRS and CDR2 YFSETQ. The CDR3 has 12 amino acids. The V end was cut by 5 bases, the J end by 6 bases, with 11 bases between. CDR3 sequence reads: CASSVGPHGYTF. The CDR3 DNA sequence: TGCGCCAGCAGTGTCGGGCCGCATGGCTACACCTTC.

This sequence joins TRBV5-1 and TRBJ1-2; unclear D gene. This CDR3 contains 13 residues. Trimming stripped 0 bases from V and 0 bases from J, with 3 bases between. Germline lookup yields CDR1 SGHRS and CDR2 YFSETQ. CDR3 residues: CASSLEANYGYTF. The CDR3 region has the DNA TGCGCCAGCAGCTTGGAGGCTAACTATGGCTACACCTTC.

This sequence joins TRBV4-1 and TRBJ1-2; the D gene is possibly TRBD1 (6 bases). Germline-derived CDR1 and CDR2 are MGHRA and YSYEKL. Trimming took 2 bases from V and 4 from J, leaving 14 bases between them. CDR3 length: 15 residues. CDR3 bases: TGCGCCAGCAGCCAAATCCTACAGGGCGTCTATGGCTACACCTTC. Residues: CASSQILQGVYGYTF.

V and J are TRBV28 and TRBJ2-1; D is possibly TRBD2 (6 bases). Germline V gene data show CDR1 as MDHEN and CDR2 as SYDVKM. This CDR3 has 17 residues. With 4 bases removed from V and 7 bases from J, the gap between germline ends came to 23 bases. CDR3 bases: TGTGCCAGCAGTTCCACAAATCTAGCGAGTCTAAATAATGAGCAGTTCTTC. Protein product: CASSSTNLASLNNEQFF.

V is TRBV9 and J is TRBJ1-4, with D maybe TRBD1 (5 bases). V was cut by 4 bases and J by 6 bases, with 13 bases left in between. This CDR3 comprises 14 residues. CDR1 and CDR2 (germline): SGDLS, YYNGEE. The CDR3 nucleotides read TGTGCCAGCAGCCCGGGACTCTGGGATGAAAAACTGTTTTTT. Encoded protein: CASSPGLWDEKLFF.

The table lists this clone with a count of one. The chain joins TRBV5-4 to TRBJ2-7; D unresolved. This CDR3 has 9 residues. Trimming took off 9 bases at V and 4 bases at J, with 5 bases between the two ends. Germline V lookup: CDR1 SGHNT, CDR2 YYREEE (reference sequence). The DNA for the CDR3 is TGTGCCAACGTATACGAGCAGTACTTC. The encoded protein is CANVYEQYF.

The V gene is TRBV19, the J gene TRBJ1-2; D uncertain. This CDR3 has 14 residues. The V and J ends lost 3 bases and 5 bases respectively, with 13 bases between them. The germline gives CDR1 LNHDA, CDR2 SQIVND (reference sequence). DNA for the CDR3: TGTGCCAGTAGTATTGTTTTCGAGACTTATGGCTACACCTTC. The encoded protein is CASSIVFETYGYTF.